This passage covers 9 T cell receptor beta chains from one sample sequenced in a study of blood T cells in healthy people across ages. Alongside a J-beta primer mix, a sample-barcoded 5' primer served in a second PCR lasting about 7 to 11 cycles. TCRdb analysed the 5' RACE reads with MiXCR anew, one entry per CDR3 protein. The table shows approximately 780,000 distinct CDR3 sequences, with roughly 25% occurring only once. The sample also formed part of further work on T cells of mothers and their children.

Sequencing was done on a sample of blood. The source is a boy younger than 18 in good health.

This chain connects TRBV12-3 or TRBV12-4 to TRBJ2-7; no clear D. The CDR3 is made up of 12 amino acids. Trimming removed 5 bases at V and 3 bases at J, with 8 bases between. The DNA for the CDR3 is TGTGCCAGCAGTGACGGCTACTACGAGCAGTACTTC. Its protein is CASSDGYYEQYF.

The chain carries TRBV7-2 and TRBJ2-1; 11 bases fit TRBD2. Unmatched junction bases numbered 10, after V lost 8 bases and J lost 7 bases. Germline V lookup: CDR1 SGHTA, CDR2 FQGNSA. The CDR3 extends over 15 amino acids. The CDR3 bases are TGTGCCAGCGCCGTAGCGGGGGGGCCCCGGAATGAGCAGTTCTTC. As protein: CASAVAGGPRNEQFF.

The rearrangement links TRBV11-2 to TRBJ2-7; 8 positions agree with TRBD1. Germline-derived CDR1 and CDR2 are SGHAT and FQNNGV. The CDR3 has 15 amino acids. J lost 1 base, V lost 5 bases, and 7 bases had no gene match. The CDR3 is CASSPRRTGSYEQYF. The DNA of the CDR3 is TGTGCCAGCAGCCCAAGGAGGACAGGGTCCTACGAGCAGTACTTC.

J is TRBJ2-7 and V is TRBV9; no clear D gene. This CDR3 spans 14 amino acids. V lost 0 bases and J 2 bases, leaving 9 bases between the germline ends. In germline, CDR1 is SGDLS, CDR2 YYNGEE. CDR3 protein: CASSVEYGPYEQYF. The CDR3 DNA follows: TGTGCCAGCAGCGTAGAGTATGGCCCCTACGAGCAGTACTTC.

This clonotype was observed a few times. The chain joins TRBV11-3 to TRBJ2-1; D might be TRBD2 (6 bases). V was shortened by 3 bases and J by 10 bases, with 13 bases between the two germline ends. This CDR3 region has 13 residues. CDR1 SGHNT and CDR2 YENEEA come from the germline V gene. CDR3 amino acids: CASSLLAFGEQFF. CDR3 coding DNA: TGTGCCAGCAGCTTGCTAGCGTTCGGCGAGCAGTTCTTC.

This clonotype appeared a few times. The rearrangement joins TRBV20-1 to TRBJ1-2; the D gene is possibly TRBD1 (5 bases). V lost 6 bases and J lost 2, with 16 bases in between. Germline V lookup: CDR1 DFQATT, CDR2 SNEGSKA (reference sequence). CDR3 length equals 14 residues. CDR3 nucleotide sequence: TGCAGTGCCCCAGGTTCGGGGGGAAACTATGGCTACACCTTC. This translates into CSAPGSGGNYGYTF.

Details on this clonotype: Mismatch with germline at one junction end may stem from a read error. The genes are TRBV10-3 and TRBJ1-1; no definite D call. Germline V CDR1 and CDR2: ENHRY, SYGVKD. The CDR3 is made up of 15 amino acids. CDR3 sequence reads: CAISQRPAANTESFF. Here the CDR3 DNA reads TGTGCCATCAGTCAACGGCCGGCCGCGAACACTGAATCTTTCTTT.

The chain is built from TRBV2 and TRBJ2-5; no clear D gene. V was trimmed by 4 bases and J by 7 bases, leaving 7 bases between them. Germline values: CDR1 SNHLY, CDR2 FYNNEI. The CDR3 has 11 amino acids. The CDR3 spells CASSVRVTQYF. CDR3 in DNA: TGTGCCAGCAGTGTTAGGGTGACCCAGTACTTC.

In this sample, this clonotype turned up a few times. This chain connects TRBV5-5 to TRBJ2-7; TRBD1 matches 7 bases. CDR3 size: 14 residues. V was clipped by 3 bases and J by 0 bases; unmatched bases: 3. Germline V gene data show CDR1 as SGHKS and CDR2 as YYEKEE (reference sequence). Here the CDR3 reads CASSWTGISYEQYF. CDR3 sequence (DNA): TGTGCCAGCAGCTGGACAGGAATCTCCTACGAGCAGTACTTC.